Shown below are 27 T cell receptor beta chains from a single sample sequenced in a study of blood T cell repertoires in COVID-19. The repertoire was sequenced with immunoSEQ multiplex PCR; TCRdb's copy has only in-frame clones and lacks some. The repertoire consists of about 260,000 clones, with 91% occurring once and the leading ten covering just over 2.5%. The sequenced material came from peripheral blood. The receptors were sampled from a person aged 18-35 years with COVID-19, enrolled during active disease.

CDR3 DNA sequence: TGTGCCAGCAGCGCACTTAGCGGGCAAGAGACCCAGTACTTC. Protein sequence: CASSALSGQETQYF. The chain has TRBV2 and TRBJ2-5, with 7 bases matching TRBD2. Germline-derived CDR1 and CDR2 are SNHLY and FYNNEI. The CDR3 totals 14 residues. Trimming removed 6 bases from V and 2 bases from J; junction bases left unmatched: 6.

Only one count was recorded for this clone. Other DNA sequences within the sample encode an identical CDR3. The chain joins TRBV5-1 to TRBJ1-5; D is unresolved. The V end lost 0 bases, the J end lost 4 bases, and 8 bases lay between the germline ends. The CDR3 sequence is 14 residues long. Looked up from germline, CDR1 is SGHRS and CDR2 is YFSETQ. CDR3 in DNA: TGCGCCAGCAGCTTGGACGGTTCTAATCAGCCCCAGCATTTT. This translates into CASSLDGSNQPQHF.

V is TRBV7-9 and J is TRBJ2-5; D not certain. CDR1 is SEHNR, CDR2 FQNEAQ, per germline (reference sequence). With 1 base removed from V and 2 bases from J, the gap between germline ends came to 14 bases. This CDR3 spans 16 amino acids. The CDR3 bases are TGTGCCAGCAGCTTAGTCCCCTCCAGAGGACAAGAGACCCAGTACTTC. Translation: CASSLVPSRGQETQYF.

The genes are TRBV28 and TRBJ1-4; D not resolved. The CDR3 runs to 15 residues. Trimming took off 6 bases at V and 7 bases at J, with 18 bases between the two ends. The germline V gene encodes CDR1 MDHEN and CDR2 SYDVKM. Here the CDR3 reads CASSPAPDNTEKLFF. CDR3 nucleotide sequence: TGTGCCAGCAGCCCTGCCCCAGACAACACTGAAAAACTGTTTTTT. The full variable domain, completed using reference TRBV28 and TRBJ1-4, is DVKVTQSSRYLVKRTGEKVFLECVQDMDHENMFWYRQDPGLGLRLIYFSYDVKMKEKGDIPEGYSVSREKKERFSLILESASTNQTSMYLCASSPAPDNTEKLFFGSGTQLSVL.

The V and J genes are TRBV2 and TRBJ1-5, with D unresolved. The CDR3 length is 16 residues. CDR1 and CDR2 from the germline V gene are SNHLY and FYNNEI. Trimming left V 5 bases short and J 5 bases short, with 19 bases between. The chain's CDR3 is CASSYNLEEGYQPQHF. The CDR3 DNA sequence: TGTGCCAGCAGTTATAACCTTGAGGAGGGATATCAGCCCCAGCATTTT.

This clone has only one observation. The chain carries TRBV29-1 and TRBJ2-4; D gene uncertain. V lost 7 bases and J 0 bases, leaving 13 bases between the germline ends. In germline, CDR1 is SQVTM, CDR2 ANQGSEA. This CDR3 contains 14 residues. The CDR3 bases are TGCAGCGCCGCCCCCGGAGCAGCCAAAAACATTCAGTACTTC. It is translated as CSAAPGAAKNIQYF.

The rearrangement links TRBV7-8 to TRBJ1-5; TRBD1 matches 7 bases. V lost 6 bases, J lost 5 bases, and 10 bases stayed unmatched. The CDR3 is 15 amino acids. Germline V gene sequence: CDR1 SGHVS, CDR2 FQNEAQ. CDR3: CASRRDRVGDQPQHF. The CDR3 bases are TGTGCCAGCAGGAGAGACAGGGTCGGGGATCAGCCCCAGCATTTT.

CDR3 sequence: CASSFSPAAYEQYF. As DNA, the CDR3 is TGTGCCAGCAGCTTCTCCCCTGCTGCGTACGAGCAGTACTTC. The V call is TRBV5-4, the J call TRBJ2-7; D unclear. CDR1 is SGHNT and CDR2 is YYREEE in the germline V gene (reference sequence). Trimming pared 2 bases from V and 4 bases from J, leaving 13 bases between. CDR3 size: 14 residues.

This chain uses TRBV9 with TRBJ2-2, with 8 nucleotides matching TRBD2. The CDR3 consists of 13 residues. Trimming at V came to 2 bases and at J to 7 bases, leaving 1 base not matched to a gene. Germline loops: CDR1 SGDLS, CDR2 YYNGEE. The CDR3 DNA is TGTGCCAGCAGCGTTAGCGGGATCGGGGAGCTGTTTTTT. It codes for CASSVSGIGELFF.

The sample holds one count of this clone. J is TRBJ2-7 and V is TRBV5-1, with D tentatively TRBD2 (6 bases). Germline V gene lookup returns CDR1 SGHRS and CDR2 YFSETQ. This CDR3 is 17 amino acids long. Trimming took 0 bases from V and 0 from J, leaving 16 bases between them. CDR3 DNA: TGCGCCAGCAGCTTGGAAACCAGGGACTCCTACTCCTACGAGCAGTACTTC. It translates to CASSLETRDSYSYEQYF.

This clone was detected once. The chain couples TRBV24-1 to TRBJ1-2; D may be TRBD1 (6 bases). Trimming took 0 bases from V and 8 from J, leaving 9 bases between them. CDR1 is KGHDR and CDR2 is SFDVKD in the germline V gene. The CDR3 spans 13 residues. CDR3 region: CATSDLQGSGYTF. As DNA, the CDR3 is TGTGCCACCAGTGATTTGCAGGGGTCCGGCTACACCTTC.

This chain joins TRBV6-5 and TRBJ2-3; 7 nucleotides line up with TRBD1. Unmatched junction bases numbered 6, after V lost 6 bases and J lost 0 bases. The CDR3 is 15 residues long. Germline-derived CDR1 and CDR2 are MNHEY and SVGAGI. The CDR3 reads CASRQGPTSTDTQYF. The CDR3 DNA sequence: TGTGCCAGCAGACAGGGGCCGACTAGCACAGATACGCAGTATTTT.

The chain uses TRBV24-1 and TRBJ1-3, with D perhaps TRBD1 (5 bases). The V end lost 3 bases, the J end lost 0 bases, and 14 bases lay between the germline ends. CDR3 length: 17 amino acids. Germline V gene lookup returns CDR1 KGHDR and CDR2 SFDVKD. The CDR3 reads CATSDSGAADSGNTIYF. CDR3 sequence (DNA): TGTGCCACCAGTGATAGTGGGGCCGCCGACTCTGGAAACACCATATATTTT.

The V call is TRBV27, the J call TRBJ1-2; possibly TRBD1 for D (6 bases). Per germline, CDR1 MNHEY and CDR2 SMNVEV (reference sequence). The CDR3 covers 13 residues. The V gene lost 3 bases and the J gene lost 7 bases, with 12 bases spanning the gap. Here the CDR3 reads CASSFRGAFGYTF. The CDR3, as DNA: TGTGCCAGCAGTTTTCGGGGGGCGTTTGGCTACACCTTC.

This chain uses TRBV19 with TRBJ1-5, with unresolved D. CDR3 length equals 13 residues. The germline CDR1 and CDR2 sequences are LNHDA and SQIVND (reference sequence). Trimming shortened V by 6 bases and J by 5 bases, and 11 bases separated the two germline ends. CDR3 DNA: TGTGCCAGTAGCTATTCGGTATATCAGCCCCAGCATTTT. This encodes CASSYSVYQPQHF.

The V call is TRBV6-5, the J call TRBJ1-2, with D perhaps matching TRBD1 (6 bases). V was pared by 4 bases and J by 7 bases, with 13 bases between. The V gene's germline CDR1 is MNHEY and CDR2 SVGAGI. This CDR3 contains 13 residues. CDR3 in amino acids: CASSSRGRGGYTF. CDR3 coding DNA: TGTGCCAGCAGTTCGCGGGGGCGCGGTGGCTACACCTTC.

Turning to this clone: Other DNA sequences of this sample code for an identical CDR3. The genes are TRBV27 and TRBJ2-7, with 8 positions matching TRBD1. Germline V gene sequence: CDR1 MNHEY, CDR2 SMNVEV (reference sequence). This CDR3 has 14 residues. J gave up 0 bases and V 6 bases, and 4 bases lay outside the gene matches. In DNA, the CDR3 is TGTGCCAGCAGCCTCGGACAGGGCTCCTACGAGCAGTACTTC. Translating gives CASSLGQGSYEQYF.

V and J are TRBV10-3 and TRBJ2-7; 8 bases map to TRBD1. Germline V lookup: CDR1 ENHRY, CDR2 SYGVKD. J lost 0 bases, V lost 10 bases, and 14 bases had no gene match. The CDR3 spans 16 residues. The CDR3 protein is CASSPQGALSSYEQYF. The CDR3 bases are TGTGCCAGCTCTCCCCAGGGGGCCCTTAGCTCCTACGAGCAGTACTTC.

V and J are TRBV27 and TRBJ1-5; no firm D call. Germline V gene data show CDR1 as MNHEY and CDR2 as SMNVEV (reference sequence). The CDR3 sequence is 13 residues long. V was cut by 9 bases and J by 4 bases, with 13 bases left in between. CDR3 in DNA: TGTGCCAGTCGAATCTCGGGGAATCAGCCCCAGCATTTT. Amino acids: CASRISGNQPQHF.

This chain connects TRBV11-2 to TRBJ1-1; perhaps TRBD1 as D (5 bases). Trimming removed 4 bases from V and 0 bases from J, with 12 bases in between. CDR1 and CDR2 (germline): SGHAT, FQNNGV. The CDR3 consists of 15 residues. The CDR3 region is CASSWGVFLNTEAFF. CDR3 DNA: TGTGCCAGCAGCTGGGGGGTTTTTTTGAACACTGAAGCTTTCTTT.

The chain links TRBV28 to TRBJ2-1; tentative D call: TRBD2 (6 bases). CDR1 and CDR2 (germline): MDHEN, SYDVKM. The CDR3 consists of 16 residues. The V gene lost 5 bases and the J gene lost 0 bases, with 14 bases spanning the gap. The CDR3 is CASSPLAESSYNEQFF. The CDR3 DNA reads TGTGCCAGCAGTCCCTTAGCGGAGAGCTCCTACAATGAGCAGTTCTTC.

In nucleotides, the CDR3 is TGTGCCAGTAGTCCGACAGGGGGGATTGAAGCTTTCTTT. It yields the protein CASSPTGGIEAFF. V gene TRBV19 combines with J gene TRBJ1-1; 9 bases line up with TRBD1. V gave up 5 bases and J gave up 7 bases; unmatched junction bases: 5. Looked up from germline, CDR1 is LNHDA and CDR2 is SQIVND (reference sequence). This CDR3 is built from 13 residues.

The V call is TRBV11-3, the J call TRBJ2-7; maybe TRBD2 (6 bases). The CDR3 is 13 amino acids. V was shortened by 4 bases and J by 2 bases, with 9 bases between the two germline ends. CDR1 SGHNT and CDR2 YENEEA come from the germline V gene. CDR3 nucleotide sequence: TGTGCCAGCAGCTCGGGAGTTACCTACGAGCAGTACTTC. It specifies CASSSGVTYEQYF.

V usage is TRBV6-6 and J usage is TRBJ2-7; D remains unclear. V shed 1 base and J shed 2 bases, with 6 bases lying between them. There are 13 residues in the CDR3. Germline CDR1 MNHNY, CDR2 SVGAGI (reference sequence). The CDR3 sequence: CASSYLIPYEQYF. DNA for the CDR3: TGTGCCAGCAGTTACTTAATCCCCTACGAGCAGTACTTC.

This rearrangement joins TRBV7-6 to TRBJ2-1; possibly TRBD2 for D (5 bases). The CDR3 contains 12 residues. CDR1 and CDR2 (germline): SGHVS, FNYEAQ. V dropped 5 bases and J dropped 10 bases, with 12 bases sitting between them. CDR3 residues: CASSPPRGEQFF. The CDR3 bases are TGTGCCAGCAGCCCTCCCCGGGGAGAGCAGTTCTTC.

The J gene is TRBJ1-1, the V gene TRBV9; 8 nucleotides line up with TRBD1. The CDR3 covers 13 residues. In germline, CDR1 is SGDLS, CDR2 YYNGEE. V was pared by 7 bases and J by 1 base, with 3 bases of the junction left unmatched. CDR3 nucleotides: TGTGCCAGCCGACAGGGGCCGAACACTGAAGCTTTCTTT. Amino acids: CASRQGPNTEAFF.

This chain links TRBV7-2 with TRBJ1-2; D is possibly TRBD1 (5 bases). The CDR3 runs 13 residues. Germline loops: CDR1 SGHTA, CDR2 FQGNSA. Trimming stripped 3 bases from V and 3 bases from J, with 8 bases between. The CDR3 protein is CASSFPGDYGYTF. DNA of the CDR3: TGTGCCAGCAGCTTTCCGGGGGACTATGGCTACACCTTC.